Each of the 2 T cell receptor beta chains below was sequenced from the same sample in a study of vaccination effects on CD4 cells after COVID-19. The antigens of these receptors remain unknown. Antigen-specific CD4+ T cells were expanded with viral peptide pools in the ViraFEST assay before sequencing. When ten to eleven days of culture had elapsed, CD4+ T cells were isolated. Measured with immunoSEQ multiplex PCR; TCRdb has only the in-frame clones, and not every one. There are around 13,000 clones in the sample; over 60% occur only once, and around 23% lies in the top ten. This sample comprised CD4+ T cells from PBMCs cultured with HCoV-229E spike peptides, obtained before COVID-19 vaccination. All receptors come from a human donor who received a COVID-19 vaccine.

The rearrangement joins TRBV3-1 (or the pseudogene TRBV3-2) to TRBJ1-2; 11 positions match TRBD1. The V gene's germline CDR1 is LGHDT and CDR2 YNNKEL (reference sequence). The CDR3 length is 16 residues. The junction had 7 bases not matched to a gene; V was cut back by 2 bases and J by 5 bases. The CDR3 protein is CASSQSPGQGEYGYTF. The CDR3 DNA reads TGTGCCAGCAGCCAATCCCCGGGACAGGGGGAGTATGGCTACACCTTC.

The chain is built from TRBV6-2 or TRBV6-3 and TRBJ1-1, with D perhaps matching TRBD1 (6 bases). This CDR3 spans 13 amino acids. V lost 6 bases and J lost 5, with 13 bases in between. The germline gives CDR1 MNHEY, CDR2 SVGEGT. In nucleotides, the CDR3 is TGTGCCAGCAGCCGTGGACAGAGGACTGAAGCTTTCTTT. It translates to CASSRGQRTEAFF.